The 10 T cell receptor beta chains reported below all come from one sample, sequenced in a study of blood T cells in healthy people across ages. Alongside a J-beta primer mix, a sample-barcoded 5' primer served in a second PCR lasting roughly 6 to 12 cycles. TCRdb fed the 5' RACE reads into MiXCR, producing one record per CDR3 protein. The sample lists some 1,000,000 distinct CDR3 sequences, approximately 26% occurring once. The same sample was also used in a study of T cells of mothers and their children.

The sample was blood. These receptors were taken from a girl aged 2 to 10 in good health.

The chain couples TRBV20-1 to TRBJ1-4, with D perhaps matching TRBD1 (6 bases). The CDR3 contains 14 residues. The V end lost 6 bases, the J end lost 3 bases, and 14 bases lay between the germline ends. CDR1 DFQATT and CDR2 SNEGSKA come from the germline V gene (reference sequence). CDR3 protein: CSAPRPGANEKLFF. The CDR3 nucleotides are TGCAGTGCCCCCAGGCCAGGGGCTAATGAAAAACTGTTTTTT.

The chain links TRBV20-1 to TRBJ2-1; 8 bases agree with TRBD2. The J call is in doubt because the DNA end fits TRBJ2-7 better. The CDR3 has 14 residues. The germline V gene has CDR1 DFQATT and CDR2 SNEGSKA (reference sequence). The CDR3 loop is CSAAFSGGAYEQYF. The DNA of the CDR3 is TGCAGTGCTGCGTTTTCCGGGGGGGCCTACGAGCAGTACTTC.

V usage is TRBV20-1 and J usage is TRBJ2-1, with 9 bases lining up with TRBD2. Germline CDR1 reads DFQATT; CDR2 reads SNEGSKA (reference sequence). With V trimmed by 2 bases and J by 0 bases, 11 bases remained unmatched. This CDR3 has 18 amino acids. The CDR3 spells CSARSLYGGGDSYNEQFF. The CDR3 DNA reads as TGCAGTGCTAGATCCCTCTATGGCGGGGGGGACTCCTACAATGAGCAGTTCTTC.

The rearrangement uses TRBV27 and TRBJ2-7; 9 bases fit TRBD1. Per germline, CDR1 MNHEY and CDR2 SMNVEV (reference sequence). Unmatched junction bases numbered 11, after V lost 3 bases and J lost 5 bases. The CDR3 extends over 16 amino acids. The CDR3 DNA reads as TGTGCCAGCAGTTTCGGGGGGACAGGGTTGGTCCACGAGCAGTACTTC. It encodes CASSFGGTGLVHEQYF.

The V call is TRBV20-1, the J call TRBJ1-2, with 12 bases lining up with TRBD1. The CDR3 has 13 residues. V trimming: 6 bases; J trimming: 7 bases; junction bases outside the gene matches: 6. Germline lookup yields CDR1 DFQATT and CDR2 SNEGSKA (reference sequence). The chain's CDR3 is CSAHGTGGSGYTF. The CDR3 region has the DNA TGCAGTGCACACGGGACAGGGGGCTCTGGCTACACCTTC.

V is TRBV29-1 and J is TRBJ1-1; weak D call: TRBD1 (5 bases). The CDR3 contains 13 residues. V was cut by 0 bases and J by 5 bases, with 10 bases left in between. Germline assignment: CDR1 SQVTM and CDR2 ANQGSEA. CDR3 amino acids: CSVEEGEQTEAFF. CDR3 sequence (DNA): TGCAGCGTTGAAGAGGGGGAACAGACTGAAGCTTTCTTT.

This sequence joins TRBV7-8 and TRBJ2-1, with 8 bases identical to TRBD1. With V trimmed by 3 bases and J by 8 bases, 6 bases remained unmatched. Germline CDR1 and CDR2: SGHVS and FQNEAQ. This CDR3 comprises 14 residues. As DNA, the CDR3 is TGTGCCAGCAGCTTGGACAGGGTAGTGGATGAGCAGTTCTTC. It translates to CASSLDRVVDEQFF.

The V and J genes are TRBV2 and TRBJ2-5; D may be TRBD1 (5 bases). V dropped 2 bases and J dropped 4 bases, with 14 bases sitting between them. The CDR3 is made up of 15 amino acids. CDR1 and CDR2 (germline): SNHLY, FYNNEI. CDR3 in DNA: TGTGCCAGCAGTGAAATTCAGGGTATTATAGAGACCCAGTACTTC. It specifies CASSEIQGIIETQYF. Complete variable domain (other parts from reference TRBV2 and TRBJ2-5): EPEVTQTPSHQVTQMGQEVILRCVPISNHLYFYWYRQILGQKVEFLVSFYNNEISEKSEIFDDQFSVERPDGSNFTLKIRSTKLEDSAMYFCASSEIQGIIETQYFGPGTRLLVL.

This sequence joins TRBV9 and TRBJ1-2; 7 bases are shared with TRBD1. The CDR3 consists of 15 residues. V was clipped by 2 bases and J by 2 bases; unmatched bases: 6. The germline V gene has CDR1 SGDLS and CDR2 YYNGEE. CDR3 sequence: CASSVTVDRNYGYTF. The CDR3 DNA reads TGTGCCAGCAGCGTCACGGTGGACAGGAACTATGGCTACACCTTC.

The CDR3 region has the DNA TGTGCCAGCAGTTTAAGGTTTGGTTGGACAAACTACAATGAGCAGTTCTTC. This gives the protein CASSLRFGWTNYNEQFF. The chain joins TRBV27 to TRBJ2-5, with D tentatively TRBD1 (5 bases). Gene TRBJ2-1 matches the end of the DNA better, so the J call may be wrong. The CDR3 runs to 17 residues. CDR1 and CDR2 from the germline V gene are MNHEY and SMNVEV (reference sequence).